The sequence of this T cell receptor beta chain was determined in a study of OX40 agonist ivuxolimab in advanced cancers. In the study overall: Patients were approximately 80% male with ages about 20 to 79, mean 60. Regarding the study as a whole: At 0.1 to 3.0 mg/kg, CD4+ and CD8+ blood T cells expanded clonally by week 6.

Germline values: CDR1 SGHNT, CDR2 YYREEE (reference sequence). This CDR3 has 14 amino acids. Trimming left V 9 bases short and J 0 bases short, with 10 bases between. Sequenced by immunoSEQ multiplex PCR; TCRdb stores in-frame clones only, minus some. The sample has around 25,000 clones; roughly 84% are singletons. Concerning this clone itself: Its antigen is unidentified.

The input for sequencing was CD4+ or CD8+ T cells sorted from blood, taken in a trial of the OX40 agonist ivuxolimab. The receptor was derived from an adult with an advanced solid tumor such as melanoma, head and neck, liver or kidney cancer. V gene TRBV5-4 combines with J gene TRBJ1-6; no clear D. The CDR3 region has the DNA TGTGCCACTTCACATGGCTCCTATAATTCACCCCTCCACTTT. Its protein product is CATSHGSYNSPLHF.